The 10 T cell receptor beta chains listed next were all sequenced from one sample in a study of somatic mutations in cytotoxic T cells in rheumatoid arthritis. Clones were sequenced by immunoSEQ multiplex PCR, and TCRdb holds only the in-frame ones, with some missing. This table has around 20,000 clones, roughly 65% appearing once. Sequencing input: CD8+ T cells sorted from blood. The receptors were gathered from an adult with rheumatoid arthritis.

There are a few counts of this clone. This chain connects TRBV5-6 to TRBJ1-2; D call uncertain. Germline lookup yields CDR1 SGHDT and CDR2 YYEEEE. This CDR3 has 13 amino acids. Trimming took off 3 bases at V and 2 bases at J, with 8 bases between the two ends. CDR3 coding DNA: TGTGCCAGCAGCTCTTCAAACAACTATGGCTACACCTTC. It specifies CASSSSNNYGYTF.

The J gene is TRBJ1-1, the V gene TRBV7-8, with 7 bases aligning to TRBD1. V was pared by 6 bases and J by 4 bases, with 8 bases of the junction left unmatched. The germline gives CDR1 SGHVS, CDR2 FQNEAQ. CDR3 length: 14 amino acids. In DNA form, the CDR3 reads TGTGCCAGCAGATCGGACAGGAGACCCACTGAAGCTTTCTTT. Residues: CASRSDRRPTEAFF. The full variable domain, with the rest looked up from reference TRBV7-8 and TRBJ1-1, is GAGVSQSPRYKVAKRGQDVALRCDPISGHVSLFWYQQALGQGPEFLTYFQNEAQLDKSGLPSDRFFAERPEGSVSTLKIQRTQQEDSAVYLCASRSDRRPTEAFFGQGTRLTVV.

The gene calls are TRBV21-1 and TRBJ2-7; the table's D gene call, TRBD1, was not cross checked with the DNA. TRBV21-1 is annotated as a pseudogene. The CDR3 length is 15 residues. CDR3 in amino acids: CASSFRAPGDYEQYF. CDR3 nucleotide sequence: TGTGCCAGCAGCTTCCGGGCCCCAGGGGACTACGAGCAGTACTTC.

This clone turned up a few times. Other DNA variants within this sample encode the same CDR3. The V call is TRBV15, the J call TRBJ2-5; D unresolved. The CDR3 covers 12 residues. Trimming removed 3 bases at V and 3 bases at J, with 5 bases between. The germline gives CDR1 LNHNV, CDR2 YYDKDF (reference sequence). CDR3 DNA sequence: TGTGCCACCAGCAGGGCCGAAGAGACCCAGTACTTC. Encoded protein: CATSRAEETQYF.

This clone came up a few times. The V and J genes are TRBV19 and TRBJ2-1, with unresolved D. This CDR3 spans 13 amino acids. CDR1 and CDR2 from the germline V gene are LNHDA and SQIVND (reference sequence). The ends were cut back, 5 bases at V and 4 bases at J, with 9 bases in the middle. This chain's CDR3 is CASSSESYNEQFF. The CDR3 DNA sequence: TGTGCCAGTAGTTCCGAGAGTTACAATGAGCAGTTCTTC.

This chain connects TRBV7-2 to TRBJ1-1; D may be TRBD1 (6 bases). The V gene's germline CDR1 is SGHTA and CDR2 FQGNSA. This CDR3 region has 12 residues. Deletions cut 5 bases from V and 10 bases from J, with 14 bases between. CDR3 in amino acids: CASSPTGIRAFF. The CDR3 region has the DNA TGTGCCAGCAGCCCCACAGGGATTCGAGCTTTCTTT.

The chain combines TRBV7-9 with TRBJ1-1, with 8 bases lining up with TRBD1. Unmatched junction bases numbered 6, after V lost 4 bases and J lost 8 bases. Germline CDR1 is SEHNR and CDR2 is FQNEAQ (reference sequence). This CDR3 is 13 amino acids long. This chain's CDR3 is CASSSRGPLEAFF. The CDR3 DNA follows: TGTGCCAGCAGCTCCAGGGGGCCTTTGGAAGCTTTCTTT. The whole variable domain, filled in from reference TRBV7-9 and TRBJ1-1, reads DTGVSQNPRHKITKRGQNVTFRCDPISEHNRLYWYRQTLGQGPEFLTYFQNEAQLEKSRLLSDRFSAERPKGSFSTLEIQRTEQGDSAMYLCASSSRGPLEAFFGQGTRLTVV.

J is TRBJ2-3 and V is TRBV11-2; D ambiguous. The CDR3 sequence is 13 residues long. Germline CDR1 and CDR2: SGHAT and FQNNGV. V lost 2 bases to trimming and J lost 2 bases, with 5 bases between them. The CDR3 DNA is TGTGCCAGCAGCTTAAGTCTCACAGATACGCAGTATTTT. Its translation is CASSLSLTDTQYF.

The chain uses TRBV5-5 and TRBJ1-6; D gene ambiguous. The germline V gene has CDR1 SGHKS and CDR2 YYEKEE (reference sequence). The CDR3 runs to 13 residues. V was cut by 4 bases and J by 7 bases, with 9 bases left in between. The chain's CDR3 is CASSGRTNSPLHF. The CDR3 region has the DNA TGTGCCAGCAGCGGGCGGACCAATTCACCCCTCCACTTT.

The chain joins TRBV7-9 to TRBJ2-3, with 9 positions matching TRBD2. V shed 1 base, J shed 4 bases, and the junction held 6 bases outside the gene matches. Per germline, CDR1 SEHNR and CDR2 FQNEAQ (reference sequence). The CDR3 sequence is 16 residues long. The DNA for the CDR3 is TGTGCCAGCAGCTTAGTTAGCGGGGGTGAGGCAGATACGCAGTATTTT. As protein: CASSLVSGGEADTQYF.